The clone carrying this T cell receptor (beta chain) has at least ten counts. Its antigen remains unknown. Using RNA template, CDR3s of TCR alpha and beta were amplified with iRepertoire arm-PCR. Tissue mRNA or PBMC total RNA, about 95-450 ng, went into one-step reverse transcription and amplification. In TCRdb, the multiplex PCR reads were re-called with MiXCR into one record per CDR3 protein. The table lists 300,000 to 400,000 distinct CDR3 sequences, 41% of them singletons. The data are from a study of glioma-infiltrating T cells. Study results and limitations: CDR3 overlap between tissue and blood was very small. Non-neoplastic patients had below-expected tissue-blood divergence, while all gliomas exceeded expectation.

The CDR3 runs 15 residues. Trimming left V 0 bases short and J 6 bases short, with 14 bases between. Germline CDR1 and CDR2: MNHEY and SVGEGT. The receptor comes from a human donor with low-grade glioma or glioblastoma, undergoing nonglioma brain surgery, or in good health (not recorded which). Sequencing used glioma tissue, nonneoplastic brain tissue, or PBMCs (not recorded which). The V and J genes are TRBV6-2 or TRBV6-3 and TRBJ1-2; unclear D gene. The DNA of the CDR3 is TGTGCCAGCAGTTACTCTTCAGGCCCCGATAATGGCTACACCTTC. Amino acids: CASSYSSGPDNGYTF.